The rows below give T cell receptor beta chains drawn from one sample of a study of PD-1 blockade in classical Hodgkin lymphoma. Measured with immunoSEQ multiplex PCR; TCRdb has only the in-frame clones, and not every one. The table has about 23,000 clones, about 78% seen once. Source: peripheral blood mononuclear cells (PBMCs), taken before the second cycle of nivolumab. The receptor set was obtained from a human donor with classical Hodgkin lymphoma. Both conserved end residues are part of each CDR3. The order of the fields is clone size, D gene, V gene, J gene, CDR3 DNA, CDR3 protein. The D gene is left open where the match is weak. For some rows the clone size is stated as once, few or many, or as a class when expanded; others skip it.

-,-,TRBV7-2,TRBJ2-3,TGTGCCAGCAGCCCTGTAGCGGTTTGGGCTTTTGCGCAGTATTTT,CASSPVAVWAFAQYF
few,-,TRBV18,TRBJ2-5,TGTGCCAGCTCACCACCGGGGCGAGAGACCCAGTACTTC,CASSPPGRETQYF
-,TRBD2,TRBV10-2,TRBJ2-7,TGCGCCAGCAGGACTAGCGGGAGTTACGAGCAGTACTTC,CASRTSGSYEQYF
once,-,TRBV6-1,TRBJ1-5,TGTGCCAGCAGTGATCGTCGTGGGGGCGGCAATCAGCCCCAGCATTTT,CASSDRRGGGNQPQHF
-,-,TRBV7-9,TRBJ2-5,TGTGCCAGCAGCTTAGTTGGGGGGACGCAAGAGACCCAGTACTTC,CASSLVGGTQETQYF
-,-,TRBV5-1,TRBJ1-2,TGCGCCAGCAGCTTGTCGGGGCCAGCTAACTATGGCTACACCTTC,CASSLSGPANYGYTF
few,-,TRBV6-5,TRBJ2-7,TGTGCCAGCAGTTACGACGGCAGGAGCTACGAGCAGTACTTC,CASSYDGRSYEQYF
-,-,TRBV28,TRBJ1-5,TGTGCCAGCAGTTTTGGTCGGGCGCAGCCCCAGCATTTT,CASSFGRAQPQHF
-,-,TRBV5-4,TRBJ2-7,TGTGCCAGCAGCTTGATCGGGGCAGGCGAGCAGTACTTC,CASSLIGAGEQYF
-,TRBD1,TRBV29-1,TRBJ1-4,TGCAGCGTCTCCTCAGGGGGGCTAGGGGAAAAACTGTTTTTT,CSVSSGGLGEKLFF
-,-,TRBV27,TRBJ2-3,TGTGCCAGCAGTTATATCGGGGGACAGACTAGCACAGATACGCAGTATTTT,CASSYIGGQTSTDTQYF